The entry below describes one T cell receptor beta chain. In the same sample, other DNA sequences code for this CDR3. As originally analysed: Estimation of nucleated cell counts was performed using reference gene primer amplification. Clones were sequenced by immunoSEQ multiplex PCR, and TCRdb holds only the in-frame ones, with some missing. The DNA was the basis for D and trimming; V, J and clone size are from that table. The profile covers more than 300,000 clones, with 80% to 90% appearing a single time and approximately 1.8% taken by the ten largest. These data come from a study of blood T cell repertoires in COVID-19. Study in general: The study counted Cohort 3 donors as recovered given two negative PCRs, clearance, or symptom resolution.

V was trimmed by 6 bases and J by 4 bases, leaving 9 bases between them. Germline CDR1 MNHEY, CDR2 SVGAGI. There are 13 residues in the CDR3. The TCR comes from a man aged 40-55 years in a cohort exposed to, infected with or recovered from COVID-19 (not recorded which). The chain recombines TRBV6-5 with TRBJ1-4, with D possibly matching TRBD1 (5 bases). Sequenced material: PBMCs or T cells enriched from blood (not recorded which). As DNA, the CDR3 is TGTGCCAGCAGACCAGGGCTTAATGAAAAACTGTTTTTT. Its protein is CASRPGLNEKLFF.